A selection of T cell receptor beta chains follows, all from one sample in a study of post-analysis software for immune sequencing data. TCRdb passed the PCR reads through MiXCR, listing each CDR3 protein once. The repertoire has over 700,000 distinct CDR3 sequences, around 27% of them found once; the top ten carry roughly 0.53%. Sequences were obtained from blood. The receptors shown here come from a girl aged 5-17 years with multiple sclerosis. CDR3s include the opening cysteine and the closing phenylalanine or tryptophan. The order of the fields is clone size, J gene, V gene, CDR3 protein. For some rows the clone size is stated as once, few or many, or as a class when expanded; others skip it.

>-|TRBJ1-3|TRBV6-5
CASSHNRNPGNTIYF
>-|TRBJ2-1|TRBV2
CASREDWTTYNEQFF
>-|TRBJ2-3|TRBV20-1
CSARDSGLAGDVGDTQYF
>-|TRBJ2-5|TRBV12-3/TRBV12-4
CASSPRGASKETQYF
>-|TRBJ2-1|TRBV6-4
CARSDSGRGMDEQFF
>-|TRBJ2-1|TRBV6-5
CASSYAIGSDEQFF
>few|TRBJ2-3|TRBV28
CASSKGGTDTQYF
>-|TRBJ1-3|TRBV4-3
CASSQGGFGNTIYF
>few|TRBJ2-5|TRBV20-1
CSASHSRDRFLQETQYF
>-|TRBJ2-2|TRBV6-6
CASRVVPNTGELFF
>-|TRBJ1-1|TRBV6-5
CAGTLGQGNTEAFF
>-|TRBJ2-5|TRBV1
CTSGQDRAQETQYF
>-|TRBJ2-3|TRBV20-1
CSASFAGGRRTDTQYF
>once|TRBJ1-2|TRBV3-1
CASSQVAGHGRYTF
>-|TRBJ2-3|TRBV5-1
CASSLGQKLSADTQYF
>-|TRBJ1-4|TRBV5-1
CASSAPGSNEKLFF
>few|TRBJ1-2|TRBV27
CASSLGSPLNYGYTF
>few|TRBJ2-3|TRBV29-1
CSVDGLAGRDTQYF
>few|TRBJ1-2|TRBV7-2
CASSQRLSGTMDYGYTF
>-|TRBJ1-1|TRBV28
CASRPPGTGFTEAFF
>-|TRBJ1-1|TRBV6-5
CASSKPPGHVNTEAFF
>-|TRBJ1-1|TRBV7-8
CASSLLGGLGTEAFF
>few|TRBJ1-6|TRBV28
CASSSPVGSNSPLHF
>-|-|TRBV7-9
CASSPGGPETQYF
>few|TRBJ2-1|TRBV5-6
CASSLDRGGFYNEQFF
>-|TRBJ2-5|TRBV6-1
CASTRTSYQETQYF
>-|TRBJ2-5|TRBV5-1
CASSLGTLSVETQYF
>few|TRBJ2-5|TRBV24-1
CATSDLQGGETQYF
>once|TRBJ2-3|TRBV28
CASSFSPTGSSTDTQYF